This TCR beta chain was retrieved from a study of identical twins. It was template switching that added a universal primer site, and there were unique molecular identifiers on the cDNA. TCRdb independently ran MiXCR on the 5' RACE reads; one entry per CDR3 protein. The table has 200,000 to 250,000 distinct CDR3 sequences, around 8% seen once. This CDR3 contains 14 residues. In germline, CDR1 is SGHTA, CDR2 FQGNSA. Trimming shortened V by 3 bases and J by 2 bases, and 11 bases separated the two germline ends. Overall study findings and caveats: Conclusions relied on cross-sectional statistical analysis, not following the same donors.

This clonotype was recorded a few times. Antigen: not known. This sample also belongs to another study, concerning yellow fever vaccine responses in identical twins.

The sequencing sample was made of memory (CD45RO+) T cells sorted from blood. This clonotype was obtained from a woman under 30 in good health. J is TRBJ2-7 and V is TRBV7-2; no definite D call. The chain's CDR3 is CASSFNSLAYEQYF. CDR3 sequence (DNA): TGTGCCAGCAGCTTCAACAGTCTCGCCTACGAGCAGTACTTC. Full variable domain (missing parts from reference TRBV7-2 and TRBJ2-7): GAGVSQSPSNKVTEKGKDVELRCDPISGHTALYWYRQSLGQGLEFLIYFQGNSAPDKSGLPSDRFSAERTGGSVSTLTIQRTQQEDSAVYLCASSFNSLAYEQYFGPGTRLTVT.